These T cell receptor beta chains were read from a single sample in a study of CD4 T cells in relation to SARS-CoV-2 and coronaviruses. Here immunoSEQ multiplex PCR was the method, and the copy in TCRdb shows in-frame clones only, minus some. The sample shows about 65,000 clones, over 70% of them seen only once. The sequenced sample consisted of memory CD4+ T cells from PBMCs. These receptor sequences come from a human donor in good health. Each CDR3 is given with its conserved first and last residue. The order of the fields is D gene, clone size, V gene, J gene, CDR3 DNA, CDR3 protein. The D gene is left open where the match is weak. The size entry is marked missing in some rows and otherwise reads once, few, many or a size class.

>TRBD2|-|TRBV18|TRBJ2-3
TGTGCCAGCTCACCCCCCTTAGGTGCGGGGGGCGCAGATACGCAGTATTTT
CASSPPLGAGGADTQYF
>TRBD1|-|TRBV6-2/TRBV6-3|TRBJ2-2
TGTGCCAGCAGTAAGGACAGGGGGGAGCTGTTTTTT
CASSKDRGELFF
>-|few|TRBV10-2|TRBJ1-1
TGCGCCAGCAGCATCGGGGGGGGCCCAACTGAAGCTTTCTTT
CASSIGGGPTEAFF
>-|-|TRBV23-1|TRBJ1-5
TGCGCCAGCAGTCAAGTGGGGGCTTGGAATCAGCCCCAGCATTTT
CASSQVGAWNQPQHF
>-|-|TRBV3-1/TRBV3-2|TRBJ2-7
TGTGCCAGCAGCCAAGACTCCCCGGAGGGGGGCAGGACTACCGACTACGAGCAGTACTTC
CASSQDSPEGGRTTDYEQYF
>-|-|TRBV18|TRBJ2-2
TGTGCCAGCTCACCACCCAGGGGACGTGACACCGGGGAGCTGTTTTTT
CASSPPRGRDTGELFF
>-|-|TRBV30|TRBJ2-2
TGTGCCTGGAGTGCGGTAGGACAGTTCACCGGGGAGCTGTTTTTT
CAWSAVGQFTGELFF
>TRBD1|-|TRBV13|TRBJ1-1
TGTGCCAGCAGCCGTAACAGGGGGCGGGTTTGGACTGAAGCTTTCTTT
CASSRNRGRVWTEAFF
>-|-|TRBV6-6|TRBJ2-1
TGTGCCAGCAGTTACCCGGGCAGTGAGCAGTTCTTC
CASSYPGSEQFF
>-|-|TRBV5-1|TRBJ2-2
TGCGCCAGCAGCTTCACAGGGACCGGGGAGCTGTTTTTT
CASSFTGTGELFF
>-|-|TRBV2|TRBJ2-1
TGTGCCAGCAGTCGGGACTGGGGCAATGAGCAGTTCTTC
CASSRDWGNEQFF
>-|-|TRBV18|TRBJ2-7
TGTGCCAGCTCACCGCAGGGGGGTAACCCCTACGAGCAGTACTTC
CASSPQGGNPYEQYF
>-|-|TRBV7-2|TRBJ1-5
TGTGCCAGCAGCCGTCAACCGGACCAGCCCCAGCATTTT
CASSRQPDQPQHF
>-|once|TRBV27|TRBJ2-3
TGTGCCAGCAGTTCCGATCCAGATACGCAGTATTTT
CASSSDPDTQYF
>-|once|TRBV18|TRBJ2-6
TGTGCCAGCTCACCGAAGGGGTGGGACGCCTCTGGGGCCAACGTCCTGACTTTC
CASSPKGWDASGANVLTF
>-|-|TRBV7-9|TRBJ1-5
TGTGCCAGCAGCTTACAGGGAGGACAGCCCCAGCATTTT
CASSLQGGQPQHF
>TRBD1|-|TRBV30|TRBJ2-7
TGTGCCTGGGAGACGGGACAGGGGCTCAACGAGCAGTACTTC
CAWETGQGLNEQYF
>TRBD1|-|TRBV13|TRBJ2-7
TGTGCCAGCAGCTCCGGACAGGGGCGGTACGAGCAGTACTTC
CASSSGQGRYEQYF
>-|-|TRBV28|TRBJ2-5
TGTGCCAGCAGTGGGGGGGGACAGAGCCAAGAGACCCAGTACTTC
CASSGGGQSQETQYF
>TRBD1|-|TRBV7-2|TRBJ1-4
TGTGCCAGCAGCTCGACAGGGCGGGGGGGGCCAACTAATGAAAAACTGTTTTTT
CASSSTGRGGPTNEKLFF